Listed below are T cell receptor beta chains from one sample, sequenced in a study of CD8+ T cells in alopecia areata. Here immunoSEQ multiplex PCR was the method, and the copy in TCRdb shows in-frame clones only, minus some. This table holds around 80,000 clones, roughly half found once. The sample consisted of NKG2D-high CD8+ T cells sorted from blood. The receptors derive from a human donor with alopecia areata. Both conserved end residues are part of each CDR3. Fields, in order: J gene, clone size, D gene, V gene, CDR3 protein, CDR3 DNA. The D gene is left open where the match is weak. Clone size is shown for a subset of rows, as once, few, many or a class of expanded clone.

TRBJ2-3 NA NA TRBV27 CASSPGTAYTDTQYF TGTGCCAGCAGTCCCGGGACTGCGTACACAGATACGCAGTATTTT
TRBJ2-7 NA NA TRBV5-1 CASALVVGEQYF TGCGCCAGCGCCCTTGTCGTCGGCGAGCAGTACTTC
TRBJ1-1 NA NA TRBV5-1 CASSWGAPVEAFF TGCGCCAGCAGCTGGGGAGCCCCCGTCGAAGCTTTCTTT
TRBJ2-5 NA NA TRBV5-4 CASSLGRDQETQYF TGTGCCAGCAGCTTGGGACGCGACCAAGAGACCCAGTACTTC
TRBJ2-2 few TRBD1 TRBV29-1 CSVEDLGTGSTGELFF TGCAGCGTTGAAGATCTCGGGACAGGGTCGACCGGGGAGCTGTTTTTT
TRBJ1-1 few NA TRBV29-1 CSVEDRVTEAFF TGCAGCGTTGAAGACAGGGTTACTGAAGCTTTCTTT
TRBJ2-1 NA NA TRBV5-6 CASIKRNYNEQFF TGTGCCAGCATCAAGCGGAACTACAATGAGCAGTTCTTC
TRBJ2-7 NA NA TRBV6-5 CASSYGAGNYEQYF TGTGCCAGCAGTTACGGAGCGGGCAACTACGAGCAGTACTTC
TRBJ1-2 many TRBD1 TRBV13 CASSIYRGDGYTF TGTGCCAGCAGCATCTACAGGGGCGATGGCTACACCTTC
TRBJ1-4 few NA TRBV4-1 CASSSSEAANEKLFF TGCGCCAGCAGTAGTAGCGAAGCGGCTAATGAAAAACTGTTTTTT
TRBJ2-5 few NA TRBV11-3 CASSLVFETQYF TGTGCCAGCAGCTTAGTATTTGAGACCCAGTACTTC
TRBJ2-1 NA TRBD2 TRBV5-6 CASSLLAGEGEQFF TGTGCCAGCAGCTTGCTCGCGGGAGAGGGTGAGCAGTTCTTC
TRBJ2-7 few NA TRBV29-1 CSAVGTIGYEQYF TGCAGCGCCGTCGGAACAATAGGTTACGAGCAGTACTTC
TRBJ2-7 NA TRBD1 TRBV4-1 CASSPRDRVIPTYF TGCGCCAGCAGCCCAAGGGACAGGGTTATTCCTACGTACTTC
TRBJ2-3 NA NA TRBV27 CASSLQAGSTDTQYF TGTGCCAGCAGTTTACAGGCAGGAAGCACAGATACGCAGTATTTT
TRBJ1-1 few TRBD1 TRBV7-9 CASSLGQGNTEAFF TGTGCCAGCAGCTTGGGACAGGGGAACACTGAAGCTTTCTTT
TRBJ2-7 NA TRBD1 TRBV28 CASSFTGGSGEQYF TGTGCCAGCAGTTTCACAGGGGGCTCTGGCGAGCAGTACTTC
TRBJ2-7 few NA TRBV20-1 CSAGTPREQYF TGCAGTGCCGGGACTCCGAGGGAGCAGTACTTC
TRBJ2-7 few NA TRBV29-1 CSVEGGHYEQYF TGCAGCGTTGAGGGGGGACACTACGAGCAGTACTTC
TRBJ2-5 NA NA TRBV11-2 CASSLGAEDDQETQYF TGTGCCAGCAGCTTAGGGGCAGAGGATGACCAAGAGACCCAGTACTTC
TRBJ1-1 few NA TRBV5-1 CASSPLDAPEDAEAFF TGCGCCAGCAGCCCTTTGGACGCCCCTGAAGACGCTGAAGCTTTCTTT
TRBJ2-7 NA NA TRBV6-5 CASSAGLHEQYF TGTGCCAGCAGTGCGGGCCTTCACGAGCAGTACTTC
TRBJ2-3 NA NA TRBV5-1 CASSLVGVTDTQYF TGCGCCAGCAGCTTGGTAGGGGTGACAGATACGCAGTATTTT
TRBJ2-2 NA TRBD1 TRBV6-5 CASSLLPGQGTGELFF TGTGCCAGCAGTTTACTACCGGGACAGGGGACCGGGGAGCTGTTTTTT
TRBJ2-5 NA TRBD2 TRBV27 CASGAGGPIPTRETQYF TGTGCCAGCGGGGCGGGAGGGCCCATACCAACCAGGGAGACCCAGTACTTC
TRBJ1-1 NA NA TRBV30 CAWTEEGEAFF TGTGCCTGGACCGAGGAGGGAGAAGCTTTCTTT
TRBJ2-6 NA NA TRBV27 CASSVDSGANVLTF TGTGCCAGCAGTGTCGACTCTGGGGCCAACGTCCTGACTTTC
TRBJ1-2 NA TRBD1 TRBV7-3 CASSLGTGSGYGYTF TGTGCCAGCAGCTTAGGGACAGGGTCAGGCTATGGCTACACCTTC
TRBJ1-6 NA NA TRBV6-1 CASSEVQDYNSPLHF TGTGCCAGCAGTGAAGTCCAGGACTATAATTCACCCCTCCACTTT
TRBJ2-1 few TRBD2 TRBV19 CASILPGGEQFF TGTGCCAGTATCCTTCCGGGGGGTGAGCAGTTCTTC
TRBJ2-7 NA NA TRBV4-1 CASSQGGGEQYF TGCGCCAGCAGCCAAGGGGGCGGGGAGCAGTACTTC
TRBJ1-1 NA NA TRBV29-1 CSVEVSGTEAFF TGCAGCGTTGAAGTTAGTGGAACTGAAGCTTTCTTT
TRBJ2-7 NA NA TRBV29-1 CSVGWEGTSGTYEQYF TGCAGCGTTGGGTGGGAAGGAACCAGCGGGACATACGAGCAGTACTTC
TRBJ1-2 NA TRBD1 TRBV29-1 CSAPYGTAYGYTF TGCAGCGCCCCTTACGGGACAGCCTATGGCTACACCTTC
TRBJ2-2 NA TRBD2 TRBV6-5 CASSSSPAGVTGELFF TGTGCCAGCAGTTCGTCCCCAGCGGGAGTTACCGGGGAGCTGTTTTTT